A single T cell receptor (beta chain) is shown here with its context. CDR1 is SGHTA and CDR2 is FQGNSA in the germline V gene. The V end was cut by 5 bases, the J end by 5 bases, with 20 bases between. The CDR3 has 16 residues. This sample was included in a study of blood T cell repertoires in COVID-19. Study details: Material from acute and convalescent COVID-19 was sourced from the United States, Italy and Spain.

As processed by the authors: How many nucleated cells were present was estimated from reference gene primer amplification. Measured with immunoSEQ multiplex PCR; TCRdb has only the in-frame clones, and not every one. V, J and clone size are taken as reported in that table, and D and trimming were inferred from the DNA itself. The sample lists some 120,000 clones; approximately 87% were seen once. J is TRBJ2-3 and V is TRBV7-2, with D perhaps TRBD1 (5 bases). This receptor was identified in a young man with acute or convalescent COVID-19. Sequencing was done on a sample of peripheral blood. The CDR3 loop reads CASSAPVIWGGDTQYF. CDR3 sequence (DNA): TGTGCCAGCAGCGCCCCCGTCATTTGGGGCGGAGATACGCAGTATTTT.